One and the same sample provided the 8 T cell receptor beta chains below, sequenced in a study of CD8+CD57+ T cells in acquired aplastic anemia. For CDR3 and TCR beta VDJ profiling, genomic DNA was the template used. One entry per CDR3 protein, called by TCRdb with MiXCR from the reads. The data contain about 160,000 distinct CDR3 sequences, over 40% of them singletons. Previously, flow cytometry had revealed CD8+CD57+ cell expansion in the patients chosen for sequencing. The sequenced sample consisted of sorted CD4+, CD8+, or CD8+CD57+ T cells (not recorded which) from PBMCs. The receptors derive from a human donor with aplastic anemia.

This clonotype was seen once. This rearrangement joins TRBV24-1 to TRBJ1-1; TRBD1 aligns across 10 bases. The CDR3 runs 13 residues. The trim removed 5 bases at V and 8 bases at J, leaving 4 bases unmatched. The germline V gene encodes CDR1 KGHDR and CDR2 SFDVKD. The CDR3 DNA follows: TGTGCCACCAGTGTCGGGACAGGGGCGGAAGCTTTCTTT. Its translation is CATSVGTGAEAFF.

This clonotype showed up many times. J is TRBJ2-2 and V is TRBV7-3; D unclear. The CDR3 runs to 16 residues. CDR1 and CDR2 from the germline V gene are SGHTA and FQGTGA. Between the trimmed V and J ends, which lost 0 bases and 2 bases, there was a span of 10 bases. The CDR3 DNA sequence: TGTGCCAGCAGCTTAACCCTTGGGCTTAACACCGGGGAGCTGTTTTTT. Amino acids: CASSLTLGLNTGELFF.

This clonotype has only one observation. The genes are TRBV2 and TRBJ1-4; D remains unclear. Trimming cost V 9 bases and J 0 bases, with 11 bases left between them. This CDR3 spans 14 amino acids. The germline V gene encodes CDR1 SNHLY and CDR2 FYNNEI. The CDR3 loop reads CASRLSATNEKLFF. In nucleotides, the CDR3 is TGTGCCAGTCGCCTGTCAGCAACTAATGAAAAACTGTTTTTT.

For this clonotype: A much larger clone lies a single base off, so this may be a read error. This CDR3 fails to terminate in the conserved phenylalanine or tryptophan, so it likely reflects a read error. The chain has TRBV29-1 and TRBJ1-2; D is unclear. V was cut by 4 bases and J by 6 bases, with 9 bases left in between. Germline CDR1 SQVTM, CDR2 ANQGSEA. The CDR3 runs 11 residues. The CDR3 DNA sequence: TGCAGCGTTGGTCCCGGGAATGGCTACACCCTC. Translated: CSVGPGNGYTL.

The rearrangement uses TRBV2 and TRBJ2-7, with D perhaps given as TRBD1 or TRBD2 (5 bases each). The V and J ends lost 7 bases and 2 bases respectively, with 18 bases between them. The germline gives CDR1 SNHLY, CDR2 FYNNEI. CDR3 length equals 15 residues. The CDR3 coding sequence is TGTGCCAGCAAAAACCAGGGACCCGACACCTACGAGCAGTACTTC. Amino acids: CASKNQGPDTYEQYF.

The chain links TRBV3-1 to TRBJ2-7; TRBD2 matches 7 bases. CDR3 length: 16 amino acids. Germline assignment: CDR1 LGHDT and CDR2 YNNKEL (reference sequence). The V segment lost 0 bases and the J segment 2 bases; nucleotides outside the gene matches: 7. The CDR3: CASSQDLGGGAYEQYV. The CDR3 nucleotides are TGTGCCAGCAGCCAAGATCTTGGGGGGGGGGCCTACGAGCAGTACGTC.

This clonotype came up many times. This rearrangement joins TRBV11-2 to TRBJ2-5; D is uncertain. With 2 bases removed from V and 4 bases from J, the gap between germline ends came to 11 bases. The CDR3 covers 14 residues. Germline-derived CDR1 and CDR2 are SGHAT and FQNNGV. The chain's CDR3 is CASSLPGPGETQYF. The DNA for the CDR3 is TGTGCCAGCAGCTTACCCGGCCCGGGAGAGACCCAGTACTTC.

The chain joins TRBV7-9 to TRBJ2-7; tentatively, D is TRBD1 or TRBD2 (5 bases each). Germline loops: CDR1 SEHNR, CDR2 FQNEAQ (reference sequence). The CDR3 loop spans 13 amino acids. V lost 2 bases, J lost 3 bases, and 8 bases lay in between. The CDR3 DNA reads as TGTGCCAGCAGCTTACAGGGAGTCTACGAGCAGTACTTC. Its translation is CASSLQGVYEQYF. Combining the CDR3 with reference TRBV7-9 and TRBJ2-7 gives the whole variable domain DTGVSQNPRHKITKRGQNVTFRCDPISEHNRLYWYRQTLGQGPEFLTYFQNEAQLEKSRLLSDRFSAERPKGSFSTLEIQRTEQGDSAMYLCASSLQGVYEQYFGPGTRLTVT.